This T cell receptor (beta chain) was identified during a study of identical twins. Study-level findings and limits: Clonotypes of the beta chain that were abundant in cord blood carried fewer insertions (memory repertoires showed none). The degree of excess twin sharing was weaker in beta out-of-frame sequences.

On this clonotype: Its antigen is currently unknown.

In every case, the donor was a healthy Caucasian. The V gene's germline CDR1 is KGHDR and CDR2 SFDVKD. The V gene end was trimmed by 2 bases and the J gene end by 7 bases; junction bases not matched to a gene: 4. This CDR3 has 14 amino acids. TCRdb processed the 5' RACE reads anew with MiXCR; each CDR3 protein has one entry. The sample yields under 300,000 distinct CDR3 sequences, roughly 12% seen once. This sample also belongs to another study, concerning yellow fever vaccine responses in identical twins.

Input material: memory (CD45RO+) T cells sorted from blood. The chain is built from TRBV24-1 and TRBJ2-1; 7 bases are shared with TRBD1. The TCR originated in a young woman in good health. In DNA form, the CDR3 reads TGTGCCACCAGTGATTGGGACAGTGGGAATGAGCAGTTCTTC. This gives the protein CATSDWDSGNEQFF.